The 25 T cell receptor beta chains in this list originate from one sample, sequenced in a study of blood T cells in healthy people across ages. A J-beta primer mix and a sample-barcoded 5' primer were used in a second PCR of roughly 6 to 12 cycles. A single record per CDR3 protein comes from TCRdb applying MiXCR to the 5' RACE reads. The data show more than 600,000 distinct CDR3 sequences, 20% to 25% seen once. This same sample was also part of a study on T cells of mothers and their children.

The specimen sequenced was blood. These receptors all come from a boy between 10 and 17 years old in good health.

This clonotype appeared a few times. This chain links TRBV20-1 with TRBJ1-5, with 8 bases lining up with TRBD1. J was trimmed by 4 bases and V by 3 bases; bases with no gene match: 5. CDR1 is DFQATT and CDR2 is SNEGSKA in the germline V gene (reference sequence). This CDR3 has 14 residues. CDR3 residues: CSASRTGRNQPQHF. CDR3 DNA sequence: TGCAGTGCTAGCAGGACAGGGAGGAATCAGCCCCAGCATTTT.

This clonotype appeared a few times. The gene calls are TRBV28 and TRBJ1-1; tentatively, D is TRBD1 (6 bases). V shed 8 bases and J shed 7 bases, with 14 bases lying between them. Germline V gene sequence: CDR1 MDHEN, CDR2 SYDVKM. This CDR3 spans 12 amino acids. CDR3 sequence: CASHPGVGEAFF. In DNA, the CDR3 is TGTGCCAGCCATCCAGGGGTCGGTGAAGCTTTCTTT.

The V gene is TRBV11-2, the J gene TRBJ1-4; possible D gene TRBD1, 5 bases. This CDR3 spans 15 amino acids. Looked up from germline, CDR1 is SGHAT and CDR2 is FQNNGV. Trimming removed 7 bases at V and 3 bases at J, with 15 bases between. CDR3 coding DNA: TGTGCCAGCAACGTCGGCGGGGGGTCTAATGAAAAACTGTTTTTT. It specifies CASNVGGGSNEKLFF.

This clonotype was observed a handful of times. CDR3 DNA sequence: TGCGCCAGCAGTCGGACAGGCCTTGCAACTAATGAAAAACTGTTTTTT. It codes for CASSRTGLATNEKLFF. This chain joins TRBV4-1 and TRBJ1-4; 7 bases are a match to TRBD1. Germline CDR1 MGHRA, CDR2 YSYEKL. With V trimmed by 6 bases and J by 0 bases, 7 bases remained unmatched. The CDR3 is 16 residues long.

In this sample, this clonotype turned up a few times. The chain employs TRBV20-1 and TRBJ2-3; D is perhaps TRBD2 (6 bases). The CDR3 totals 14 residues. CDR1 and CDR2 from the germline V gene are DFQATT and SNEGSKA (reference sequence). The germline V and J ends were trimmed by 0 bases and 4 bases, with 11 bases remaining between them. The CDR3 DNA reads TGCAGTGCTAGAGAGCGGAGGGGCGCAGATACGCAGTATTTT. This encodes CSARERRGADTQYF.

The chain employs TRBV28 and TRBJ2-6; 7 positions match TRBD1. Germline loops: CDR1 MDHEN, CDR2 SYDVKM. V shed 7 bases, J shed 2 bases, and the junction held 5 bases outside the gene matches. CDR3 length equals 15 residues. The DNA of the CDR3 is TGTGCCAGCACCGAAGACAGGGCTGGGGCCAACGTCCTGACTTTC. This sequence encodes CASTEDRAGANVLTF.

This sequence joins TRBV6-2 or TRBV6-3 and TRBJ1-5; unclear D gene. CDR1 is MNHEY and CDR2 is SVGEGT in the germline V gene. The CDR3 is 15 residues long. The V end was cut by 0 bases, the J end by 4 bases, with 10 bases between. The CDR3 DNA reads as TGTGCCAGCAGTTACTCCTACAGTGTTAATCAGCCCCAGCATTTT. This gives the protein CASSYSYSVNQPQHF.

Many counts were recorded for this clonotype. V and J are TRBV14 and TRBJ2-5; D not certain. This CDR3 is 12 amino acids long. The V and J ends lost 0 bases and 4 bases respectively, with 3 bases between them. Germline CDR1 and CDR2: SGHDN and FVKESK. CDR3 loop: CASSQERETQYF. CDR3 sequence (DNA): TGTGCCAGCAGCCAAGAGAGAGAGACCCAGTACTTC.

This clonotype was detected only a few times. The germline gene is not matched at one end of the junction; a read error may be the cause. The CDR3 loop is CASSLGGRFYEQHF. The DNA for the CDR3 is TGTGCCAGCAGCTTAGGTGGCCGGTTCTACGAGCAGCACTTC. V usage is TRBV7-2 and J usage is TRBJ2-7; D gene uncertain. The germline V gene has CDR1 SGHTA and CDR2 FQGNSA. The CDR3 is 14 amino acids. Full variable domain (rest looked up from reference TRBV7-2 and TRBJ2-7): GAGVSQSPSNKVTEKGKDVELRCDPISGHTALYWYRQSLGQGLEFLIYFQGNSAPDKSGLPSDRFSAERTGGSVSTLTIQRTQQEDSAVYLCASSLGGRFYEQHFGPGTRLTVT.

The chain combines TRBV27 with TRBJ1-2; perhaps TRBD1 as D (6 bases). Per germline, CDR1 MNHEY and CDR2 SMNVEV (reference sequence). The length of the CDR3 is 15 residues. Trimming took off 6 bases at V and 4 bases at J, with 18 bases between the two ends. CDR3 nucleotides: TGTGCCAGCAGGAACCCCGCGGGGGCCTCCTATGGCTACACCTTC. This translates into CASRNPAGASYGYTF.

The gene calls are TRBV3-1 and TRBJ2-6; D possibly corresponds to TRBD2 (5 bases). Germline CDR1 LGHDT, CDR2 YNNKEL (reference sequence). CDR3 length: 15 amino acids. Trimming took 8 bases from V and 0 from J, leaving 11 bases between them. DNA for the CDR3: TGTGCCAGCGCGGCGGGTTTCTCTGGGGCCAACGTCCTGACTTTC. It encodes CASAAGFSGANVLTF. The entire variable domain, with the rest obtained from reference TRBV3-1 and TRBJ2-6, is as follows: DTAVSQTPKYLVTQMGNDKSIKCEQNLGHDTMYWYKQDSKKFLKIMFSYNNKELIINETVPNRFSPKSPDKAHLNLHINSLELGDSAVYFCASAAGFSGANVLTFGAGSRLTVL.

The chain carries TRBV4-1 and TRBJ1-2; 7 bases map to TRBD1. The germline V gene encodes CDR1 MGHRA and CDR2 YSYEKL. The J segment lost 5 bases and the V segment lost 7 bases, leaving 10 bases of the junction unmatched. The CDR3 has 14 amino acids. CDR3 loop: CASNPSRDSYGYTF. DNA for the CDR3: TGCGCCAGCAACCCGTCCCGGGACAGTTATGGCTACACCTTC.

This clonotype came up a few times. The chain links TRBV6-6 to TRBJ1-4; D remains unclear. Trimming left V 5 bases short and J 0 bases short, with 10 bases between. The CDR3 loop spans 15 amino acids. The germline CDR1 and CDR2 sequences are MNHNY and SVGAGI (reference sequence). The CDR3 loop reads CASSARRATNEKLFF. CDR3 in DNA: TGTGCCAGCAGTGCCCGCCGAGCAACTAATGAAAAACTGTTTTTT.

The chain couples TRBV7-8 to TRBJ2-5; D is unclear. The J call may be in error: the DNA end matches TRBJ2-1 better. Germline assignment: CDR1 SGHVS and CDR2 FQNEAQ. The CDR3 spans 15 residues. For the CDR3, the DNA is TGTGCCAGCAGCTCCAAGACGAGTTTCGTGAGCGAGCAGTTCTTC. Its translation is CASSSKTSFVSEQFF.

As DNA, the CDR3 is TGTGCCAGCAGGAGTACAACTAGCGATCCTAAGCAGTACTTC. It translates to CASRSTTSDPKQYF. The V call is TRBV12-3 or TRBV12-4, the J call TRBJ2-7; 7 bases map to TRBD2. The CDR3 consists of 14 residues. With 6 bases clipped from V and 8 bases from J, the junction kept 13 bases outside the gene matches.

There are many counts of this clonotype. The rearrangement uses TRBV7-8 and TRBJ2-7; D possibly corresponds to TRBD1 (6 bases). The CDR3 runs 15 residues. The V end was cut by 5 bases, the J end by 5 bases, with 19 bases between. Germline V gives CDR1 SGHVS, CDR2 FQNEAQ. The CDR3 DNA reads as TGTGCCAGCAGCACTACCGACAGGCTATGGAACGAGCAGTACTTC. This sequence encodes CASSTTDRLWNEQYF. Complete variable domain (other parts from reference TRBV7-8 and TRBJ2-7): GAGVSQSPRYKVAKRGQDVALRCDPISGHVSLFWYQQALGQGPEFLTYFQNEAQLDKSGLPSDRFFAERPEGSVSTLKIQRTQQEDSAVYLCASSTTDRLWNEQYFGPGTRLTVT.

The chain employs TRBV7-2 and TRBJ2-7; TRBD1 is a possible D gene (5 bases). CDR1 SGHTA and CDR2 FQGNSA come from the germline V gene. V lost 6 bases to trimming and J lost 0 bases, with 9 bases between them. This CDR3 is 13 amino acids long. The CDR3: CASRPQGSYEQYF. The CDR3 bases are TGTGCCAGCAGACCCCAGGGCTCCTACGAGCAGTACTTC.

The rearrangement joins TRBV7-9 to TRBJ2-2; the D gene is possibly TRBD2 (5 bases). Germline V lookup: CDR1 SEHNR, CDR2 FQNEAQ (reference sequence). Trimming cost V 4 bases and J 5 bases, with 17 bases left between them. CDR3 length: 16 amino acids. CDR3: CASSSLLGRDTGELFF. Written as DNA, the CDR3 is TGTGCCAGCAGCTCGTTATTGGGTCGGGATACCGGGGAGCTGTTTTTT.

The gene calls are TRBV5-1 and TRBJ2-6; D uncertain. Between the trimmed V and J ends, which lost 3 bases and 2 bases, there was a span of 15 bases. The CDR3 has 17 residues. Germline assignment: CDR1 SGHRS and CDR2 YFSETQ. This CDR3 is CASSWTEAAPGANVLTF. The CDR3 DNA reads TGCGCCAGCAGCTGGACCGAGGCGGCCCCTGGGGCCAACGTCCTGACTTTC.

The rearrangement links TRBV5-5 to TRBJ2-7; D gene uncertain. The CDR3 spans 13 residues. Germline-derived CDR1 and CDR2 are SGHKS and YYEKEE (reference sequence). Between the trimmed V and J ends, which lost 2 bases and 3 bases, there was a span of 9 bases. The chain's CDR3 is CASSFDGLYEQYF. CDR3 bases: TGTGCCAGCAGCTTTGACGGCCTCTACGAGCAGTACTTC. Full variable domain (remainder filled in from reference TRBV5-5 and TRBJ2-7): DAGVTQSPTHLIKTRGQQVTLRCSPISGHKSVSWYQQVLGQGPQFIFQYYEKEERGRGNFPDRFSARQFPNYSSELNVNALLLGDSALYLCASSFDGLYEQYFGPGTRLTVT.

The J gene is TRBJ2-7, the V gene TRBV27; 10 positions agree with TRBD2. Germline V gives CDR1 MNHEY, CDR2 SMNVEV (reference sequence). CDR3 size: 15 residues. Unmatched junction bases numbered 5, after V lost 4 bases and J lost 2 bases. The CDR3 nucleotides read TGTGCCAGCAGTTCCTTACTAGCGGGAACCTACGAGCAGTACTTC. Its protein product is CASSSLLAGTYEQYF.

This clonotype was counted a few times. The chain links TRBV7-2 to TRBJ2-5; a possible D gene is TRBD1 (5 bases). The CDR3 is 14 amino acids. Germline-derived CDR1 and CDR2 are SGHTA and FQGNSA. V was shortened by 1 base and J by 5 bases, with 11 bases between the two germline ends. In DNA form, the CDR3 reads TGTGCCAGCAGCTTAGTGGCAGGGTCCGAGACCCAGTACTTC. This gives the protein CASSLVAGSETQYF. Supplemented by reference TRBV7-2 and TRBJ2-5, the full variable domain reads GAGVSQSPSNKVTEKGKDVELRCDPISGHTALYWYRQSLGQGLEFLIYFQGNSAPDKSGLPSDRFSAERTGGSVSTLTIQRTQQEDSAVYLCASSLVAGSETQYFGPGTRLLVL.

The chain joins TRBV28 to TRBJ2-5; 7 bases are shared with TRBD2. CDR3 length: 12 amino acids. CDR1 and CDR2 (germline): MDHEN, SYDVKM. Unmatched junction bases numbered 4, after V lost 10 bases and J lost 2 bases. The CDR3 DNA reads TGTGCCACTCAGCGGGATCAAGAGACCCAGTACTTC. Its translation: CATQRDQETQYF.

CDR3 DNA sequence: TGTGCCAGCAGCCTTCGGGGGGGGAGGACCCACGAGCAGTACTTC. This codes for CASSLRGGRTHEQYF. The chain has TRBV7-2 and TRBJ2-7, with 8 bases that match TRBD2. The V and J ends lost 5 bases and 5 bases, in that order; junction bases with no gene match: 11. CDR1 SGHTA and CDR2 FQGNSA come from the germline V gene. This CDR3 spans 15 amino acids.

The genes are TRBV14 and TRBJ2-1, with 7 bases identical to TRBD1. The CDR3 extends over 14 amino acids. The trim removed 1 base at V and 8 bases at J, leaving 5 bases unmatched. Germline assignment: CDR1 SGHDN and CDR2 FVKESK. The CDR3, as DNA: TGTGCCAGCAGCCAAGGTTGGGACAGCGATGAGCAGTTCTTC. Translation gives CASSQGWDSDEQFF.